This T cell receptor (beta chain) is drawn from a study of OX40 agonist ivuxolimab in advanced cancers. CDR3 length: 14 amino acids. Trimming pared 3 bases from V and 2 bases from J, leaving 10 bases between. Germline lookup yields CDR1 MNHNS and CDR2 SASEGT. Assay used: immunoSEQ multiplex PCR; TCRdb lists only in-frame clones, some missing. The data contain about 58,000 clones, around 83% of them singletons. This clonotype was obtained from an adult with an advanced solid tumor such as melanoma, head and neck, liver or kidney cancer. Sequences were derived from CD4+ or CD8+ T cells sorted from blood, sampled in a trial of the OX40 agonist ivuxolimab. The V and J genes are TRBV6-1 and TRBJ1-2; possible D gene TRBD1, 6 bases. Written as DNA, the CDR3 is TGTGCCAGCAGTGACCAGGGGCTGAACTATGGCTACACCTTC. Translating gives CASSDQGLNYGYTF.